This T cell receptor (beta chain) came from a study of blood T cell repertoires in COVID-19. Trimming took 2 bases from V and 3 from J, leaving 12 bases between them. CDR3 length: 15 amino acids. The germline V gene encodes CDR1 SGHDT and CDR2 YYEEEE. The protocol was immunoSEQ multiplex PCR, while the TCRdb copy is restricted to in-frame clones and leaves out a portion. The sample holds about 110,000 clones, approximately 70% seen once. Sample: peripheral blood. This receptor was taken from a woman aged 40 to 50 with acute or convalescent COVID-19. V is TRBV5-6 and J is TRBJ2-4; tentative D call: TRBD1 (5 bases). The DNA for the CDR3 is TGTGCCAGCAGCTTTTTAGGGGTGGACAAAAACATTCAGTACTTC. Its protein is CASSFLGVDKNIQYF.